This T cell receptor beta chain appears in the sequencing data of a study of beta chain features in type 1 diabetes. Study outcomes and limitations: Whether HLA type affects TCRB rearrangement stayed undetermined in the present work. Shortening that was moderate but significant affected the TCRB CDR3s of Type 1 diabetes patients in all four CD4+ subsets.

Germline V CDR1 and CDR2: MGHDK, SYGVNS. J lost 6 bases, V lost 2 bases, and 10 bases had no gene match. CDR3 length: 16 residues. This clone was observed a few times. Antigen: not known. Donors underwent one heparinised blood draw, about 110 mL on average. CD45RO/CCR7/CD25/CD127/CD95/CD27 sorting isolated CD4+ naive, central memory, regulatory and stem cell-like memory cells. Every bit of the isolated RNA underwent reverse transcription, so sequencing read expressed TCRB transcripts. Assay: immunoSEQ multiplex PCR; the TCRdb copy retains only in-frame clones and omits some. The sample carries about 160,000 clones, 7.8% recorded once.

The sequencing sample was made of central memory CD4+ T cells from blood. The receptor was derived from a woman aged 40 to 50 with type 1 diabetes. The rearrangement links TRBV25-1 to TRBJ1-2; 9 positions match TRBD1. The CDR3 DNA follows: TGTGCCAGCAGTGAAGCACACATCGACAGGGGGAATGGCTACACCTTC. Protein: CASSEAHIDRGNGYTF.